This T cell receptor beta chain appears in the sequencing data of a study of blood T cell repertoires in COVID-19. Germline V gene sequence: CDR1 SGHAT, CDR2 FQNNGV. CDR3 length: 13 amino acids. V lost 8 bases and J lost 7, with 12 bases in between. Using immunoSEQ multiplex PCR, the repertoire was profiled, and TCRdb retains in-frame clones only, with some absent. The repertoire holds under 300,000 clones, roughly nine tenths seen once, with 6.2% in the top ten. The clonotype comes from a man aged 55 to 70 with acute or convalescent COVID-19. This sequence joins TRBV11-2 and TRBJ1-6, with unresolved D. Material for sequencing was peripheral blood. CDR3 sequence: CASVAGPNSPLHF. As DNA, the CDR3 is TGTGCCAGCGTGGCAGGCCCCAATTCACCCCTCCACTTT.